Below are 14 T cell receptor beta chains sequenced from a single sample in a study of blood T cell repertoires in COVID-19. Clones were read by immunoSEQ multiplex PCR, and TCRdb kept only the in-frame ones, dropping some. The sample consists of 250,000 to 300,000 clones, 75% to 90% of them appearing once. Source material: peripheral blood. The receptors come from a woman in her forties who had recovered from COVID-19.

The genes are TRBV3-1 (or the pseudogene TRBV3-2) and TRBJ1-2; tentative D call: TRBD1 (6 bases). This CDR3 spans 14 amino acids. From germline, CDR1 is LGHDT and CDR2 YNNKEL (reference sequence). V was shortened by 1 base and J by 6 bases, with 12 bases between the two germline ends. CDR3 sequence reads: CASSQAGGADGYTF. CDR3 nucleotides: TGTGCCAGCAGCCAAGCGGGGGGCGCGGATGGCTACACCTTC.

This clone was picked up one time. V usage is TRBV11-3 and J usage is TRBJ2-1; 10 positions match TRBD1. V was pared by 5 bases and J by 7 bases, with 8 bases of the junction left unmatched. The CDR3 contains 15 residues. Germline V lookup: CDR1 SGHNT, CDR2 YENEEA. CDR3 sequence reads: CASSPGQGDFNEQFF. The DNA of the CDR3 is TGTGCCAGCAGCCCCGGACAGGGGGATTTTAATGAGCAGTTCTTC.

The chain couples TRBV7-3 to TRBJ1-4; the match to TRBD1 covers 9 bases. Germline lookup yields CDR1 SGHTA and CDR2 FQGTGA. CDR3 length equals 16 residues. Losses at the gene ends were 0 bases for V and 8 bases for J; bases not matched to a gene: 7. The CDR3 DNA reads as TGTGCCAGCAGCTTAACGGGGGGGACAGGGATGGAAAAACTGTTTTTT. Protein: CASSLTGGTGMEKLFF.

In its sample, this clone was seen a few times. The chain combines TRBV10-1 with TRBJ2-1, with 8 bases identical to TRBD2. This CDR3 is built from 18 residues. The germline V gene has CDR1 WNHNN and CDR2 SYGVQD (reference sequence). Unmatched junction bases numbered 15, after V lost 1 base and J lost 7 bases. This CDR3 is CASSEYPLPAGVQNEQFF. The CDR3 DNA is TGCGCCAGCAGTGAGTACCCCCTTCCAGCGGGAGTTCAAAATGAGCAGTTCTTC.

This chain uses TRBV5-4 with TRBJ2-2; a possible D gene is TRBD2 (6 bases). The CDR3 consists of 15 residues. V was pared by 6 bases and J by 9 bases, with 21 bases between. CDR1 and CDR2 (germline): SGHNT, YYREEE (reference sequence). The CDR3 is CASKTRLAEIRELFF. In nucleotides, the CDR3 is TGTGCCAGCAAAACAAGGTTAGCGGAGATTCGGGAGCTGTTTTTT.

Many counts were recorded for this clone. J is TRBJ1-6 and V is TRBV28; tentative D call: TRBD1 (6 bases). The V and J ends lost 2 bases and 14 bases respectively, with 19 bases between them. The CDR3 extends over 15 amino acids. Germline V lookup: CDR1 MDHEN, CDR2 SYDVKM. As DNA, the CDR3 is TGTGCCAGCAGTTTAGGGCCCTCTAGGGGGTCAGCCCTCCACTTT. Protein product: CASSLGPSRGSALHF.

The genes are TRBV18 and TRBJ2-3, with 9 bases fitting TRBD2. There are 20 residues in the CDR3. Germline values: CDR1 KGHSH, CDR2 LQKENI. V lost 2 bases and J lost 6; bases outside the gene matches: 21. The chain's CDR3 is CASSPSFEDFGGRARDTQYF. DNA of the CDR3: TGTGCCAGCTCACCATCATTTGAAGATTTTGGCGGGAGGGCCAGGGATACGCAGTATTTT.

The genes are TRBV7-9 and TRBJ2-1, with TRBD2 matching over 10 bases. The CDR3 covers 16 residues. The V gene's germline CDR1 is SEHNR and CDR2 FQNEAQ (reference sequence). V lost 5 bases to trimming and J lost 6 bases; unmatched junction nucleotides: 10. The CDR3 reads CASSPPAGGGVNEQFF. As DNA, the CDR3 is TGTGCCAGCAGCCCCCCAGCGGGAGGGGGGGTCAATGAGCAGTTCTTC.

The gene calls are TRBV7-9 and TRBJ1-1; 9 nucleotides align to TRBD1. The trim removed 1 base at V and 4 bases at J, leaving 4 bases unmatched. The CDR3 consists of 15 residues. Germline CDR1 is SEHNR and CDR2 is FQNEAQ (reference sequence). The DNA of the CDR3 is TGTGCCAGCAGCTTAGACGGGACAGGGATCACTGAAGCTTTCTTT. It translates to CASSLDGTGITEAFF.

The chain couples TRBV29-1 to TRBJ2-1; 14 positions match TRBD2. V lost 7 bases, J lost 2 bases, and 1 base stayed unmatched. Germline V gives CDR1 SQVTM, CDR2 ANQGSEA. The CDR3 consists of 14 residues. The CDR3 DNA follows: TGCAGCGGACTAGCGGGGGGGGCCTACAATGAGCAGTTCTTC. This codes for CSGLAGGAYNEQFF.

V and J are TRBV7-8 and TRBJ1-5; D uncertain. This CDR3 is 16 amino acids long. From germline, CDR1 is SGHVS and CDR2 FQNEAQ. Between the trimmed V and J ends, which lost 1 base and 2 bases, there was a span of 12 bases. The CDR3 loop reads CASSLDAGNGNQPQHF. The CDR3 coding sequence is TGTGCCAGCAGCTTAGATGCCGGGAACGGCAATCAGCCCCAGCATTTT.

The sample holds one count of this clone. This chain uses TRBV5-6 with TRBJ2-7, with 11 bases identical to TRBD2. The CDR3 is made up of 14 amino acids. From germline, CDR1 is SGHDT and CDR2 YYEEEE. V shed 4 bases and J 4 bases; nucleotides not matched to a gene: 4. CDR3 amino acids: CASSGGTSGYEQYF. In DNA form, the CDR3 reads TGTGCCAGCAGCGGTGGGACTAGCGGTTACGAGCAGTACTTC.

The chain combines TRBV7-6 with TRBJ2-1; 9 bases line up with TRBD1. The CDR3 runs to 14 residues. Germline V lookup: CDR1 SGHVS, CDR2 FNYEAQ. The V gene end was trimmed by 3 bases and the J gene end by 10 bases; junction bases not matched to a gene: 7. The CDR3 nucleotides read TGTGCCAGCAGCTTTGGGACAGGGTACGAGGAGCAGTTCTTC. Protein: CASSFGTGYEEQFF.

The gene calls are TRBV5-1 and TRBJ2-1; 9 bases fit TRBD2. The junction had 3 bases not matched to a gene; V was cut back by 2 bases and J by 0 bases. Germline lookup yields CDR1 SGHRS and CDR2 YFSETQ. The CDR3 has 16 residues. Here the CDR3 DNA reads TGCGCCAGCAGCTTTCTTAGCGGGAGCTCCTACAATGAGCAGTTCTTC. Amino acids: CASSFLSGSSYNEQFF.